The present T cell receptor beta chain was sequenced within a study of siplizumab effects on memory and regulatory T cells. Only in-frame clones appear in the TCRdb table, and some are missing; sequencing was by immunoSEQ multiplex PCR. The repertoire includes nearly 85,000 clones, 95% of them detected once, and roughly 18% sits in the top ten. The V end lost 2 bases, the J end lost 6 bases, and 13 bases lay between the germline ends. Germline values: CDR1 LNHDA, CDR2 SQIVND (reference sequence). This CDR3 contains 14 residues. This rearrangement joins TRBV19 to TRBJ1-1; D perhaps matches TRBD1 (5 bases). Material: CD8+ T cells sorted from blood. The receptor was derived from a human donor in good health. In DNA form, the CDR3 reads TGTGCCAGTAGTATACCGGACACCCCAGCTGAAGCTTTCTTT. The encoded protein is CASSIPDTPAEAFF.